A single sample is the source of the 8 T cell receptor beta chains below, sequenced in a study of T-cell reconstitution after alpha-beta-depleted transplantation in children. Antigens for these TCRs are unknown. General study results and limits: Several hundred rapidly expanded clones from non-depleted graft cells reportedly supplied alpha-beta T cells about two months post-transplant.

A library of TCRbeta sequences, prepared with unique molecular identifiers, was generated. TCRdb reprocessed the PCR reads with MiXCR, giving one entry per CDR3 protein. Counted here are tens of thousands of distinct CDR3 sequences, roughly 6.7% occurring once; the ten biggest clones make up around 27%. This sample comprised peripheral blood, obtained 60 days after TCRalphabeta/CD19-depleted stem cell transplant. Source of these receptors: a child under two years old who had a stem cell transplant for acute myeloid leukemia, so the T cells may come from the graft donor.

This clonotype has at least ten counts. This chain uses TRBV28 with TRBJ1-2; 9 bases line up with TRBD1. Trimming removed 5 bases from V and 6 bases from J; junction bases left unmatched: 4. The CDR3 extends over 13 amino acids. The germline V gene has CDR1 MDHEN and CDR2 SYDVKM. CDR3: CASSKDRGDGYTF. The CDR3 DNA is TGTGCCAGCAGTAAGGACAGGGGCGATGGCTACACCTTC.

This clonotype showed up just a few times. The chain uses TRBV19 and TRBJ2-2; 9 nucleotides agree with TRBD1. The CDR3 sequence is 14 residues long. The trim removed 8 bases at V and 7 bases at J, leaving 8 bases unmatched. Germline V gives CDR1 LNHDA, CDR2 SQIVND (reference sequence). This CDR3 reads CASGSGQGFGELFF. The CDR3 DNA sequence: TGTGCCAGTGGTTCGGGACAGGGATTCGGGGAGCTGTTTTTT.

This clonotype was observed at least ten times. This chain connects TRBV11-2 to TRBJ2-3; D is uncertain. CDR1 is SGHAT and CDR2 is FQNNGV in the germline V gene. The V gene lost 5 bases and the J gene lost 0 bases, with 3 bases spanning the gap. CDR3 length equals 12 residues. For the CDR3, the DNA is TGTGCCAGCAGCGTTAGCACAGATACGCAGTATTTT. Translated, it gives CASSVSTDTQYF.

This clonotype was seen ten or more times. The chain carries TRBV5-1 and TRBJ2-1; a weak D match, TRBD2 (6 bases). In germline, CDR1 is SGHRS, CDR2 YFSETQ. The ends were cut back, 5 bases at V and 7 bases at J, with 16 bases in the middle. The CDR3 length is 14 residues. The CDR3 reads CASSWGRSGNEQFF. CDR3 DNA: TGCGCCAGCAGTTGGGGGAGGAGCGGTAATGAGCAGTTCTTC.

This clonotype was observed many times. The chain joins TRBV7-2 to TRBJ2-5, with no clear D. There are 15 residues in the CDR3. From germline, CDR1 is SGHTA and CDR2 FQGNSA. The V gene lost 1 base and the J gene lost 7 bases, with 16 bases spanning the gap. DNA for the CDR3: TGTGCCAGCAGCTTAGGGCCCTGGCGGAGAGGGACCCAGTACTTC. It specifies CASSLGPWRRGTQYF.

This clonotype was observed at least ten times. This chain joins TRBV10-3 and TRBJ2-3; D is unclear. This CDR3 region has 11 residues. Per germline, CDR1 ENHRY and CDR2 SYGVKD. The germline V and J ends were trimmed by 8 bases and 2 bases, with 5 bases remaining between them. The CDR3 DNA reads as TGTGCCATCGGGCCCACAGATACGCAGTATTTT. This sequence encodes CAIGPTDTQYF.

At least ten counts were recorded for this clonotype. CDR3 loop: CASSPSVVLTMELLSEQYF. CDR3 nucleotide sequence: TGTGCCAGCAGTCCCAGTGTAGTGTTAACAATGGAGCTCTTGTCCGAGCAGTACTTC. This chain connects TRBV6-4 to TRBJ2-7; D uncertain. CDR3 length: 19 amino acids. Per the germline V gene, CDR1 is MRHNA and CDR2 is SNTAGT. Deletions cut 5 bases from V and 6 bases from J, with 32 bases between.

This clonotype came up a few times. The V call is TRBV6-2 or TRBV6-3, the J call TRBJ1-1; D unresolved. Germline CDR1 is MNHEY and CDR2 is SVGEGT. V lost 5 bases and J 4 bases, leaving 14 bases between the germline ends. The CDR3 contains 14 residues. CDR3 bases: TGTGCCAGCAGTCTACCCGGACGGTCCACTGAAGCTTTCTTT. It yields the protein CASSLPGRSTEAFF.